This is a list of T cell receptor beta chains from one sample in a study of OX40 agonist ivuxolimab in advanced cancers. Sequencing used immunoSEQ multiplex PCR; TCRdb keeps in-frame clones, though not all of them. The sample yields 20,000 to 30,000 clones, about 88% seen once. Sequencing was performed on CD4+ or CD8+ T cells sorted from blood, taken in a trial of the OX40 agonist ivuxolimab. These TCRs come from an adult with an advanced solid tumor such as melanoma, head and neck, liver or kidney cancer. CDR3s include the opening cysteine and the closing phenylalanine or tryptophan. D genes are given only for firm matches. Only some rows state a clone size, as once, few, many or a class for expanded clones.

d_call: -; j_call: TRBJ2-1; v_call: TRBV4-1; clone_size: -; cdr3_aa: CASSQRTDPDEQFF; cdr3_nt: TGCGCCAGCAGCCAAAGGACGGATCCGGACGAGCAGTTCTTC
d_call: TRBD2; j_call: TRBJ2-7; v_call: TRBV11-2; clone_size: -; cdr3_aa: CASSFFRLAGVYEQYF; cdr3_nt: TGTGCCAGCAGCTTTTTCAGGCTAGCGGGAGTCTACGAGCAGTACTTC
d_call: TRBD1; j_call: TRBJ1-1; v_call: TRBV27; clone_size: -; cdr3_aa: CASRRDRVTAEAFF; cdr3_nt: TGTGCCAGCAGGCGGGACAGGGTGACGGCTGAAGCTTTCTTT
d_call: -; j_call: TRBJ2-7; v_call: TRBV27; clone_size: -; cdr3_aa: CASSSIAVRESSYEQYF; cdr3_nt: TGTGCCAGCAGTTCAATAGCGGTGAGGGAGAGCTCCTACGAGCAGTACTTC
d_call: TRBD1; j_call: TRBJ1-2; v_call: TRBV28; clone_size: -; cdr3_aa: CASSPGGGYTF; cdr3_nt: TGTGCCAGCAGCCCAGGGGGCGGCTACACCTTC
d_call: TRBD2; j_call: TRBJ2-1; v_call: TRBV4-1; clone_size: -; cdr3_aa: CASSQAGGPNEQFF; cdr3_nt: TGCGCCAGCAGCCAAGCGGGAGGGCCGAATGAGCAGTTCTTC
d_call: TRBD1; j_call: TRBJ2-7; v_call: TRBV27; clone_size: -; cdr3_aa: CASSMGQGRYEQYF; cdr3_nt: TGTGCCAGCAGTATGGGACAGGGGAGGTACGAGCAGTACTTC
d_call: -; j_call: TRBJ1-1; v_call: TRBV5-5; clone_size: once; cdr3_aa: CASSTWDTLNTEAFF; cdr3_nt: TGTGCCAGCAGCACCTGGGACACATTGAACACTGAAGCTTTCTTT
d_call: -; j_call: TRBJ1-5; v_call: TRBV19; clone_size: -; cdr3_aa: CASKGGLNQPQHF; cdr3_nt: TGTGCCAGTAAGGGGGGGTTGAATCAGCCCCAGCATTTT
d_call: TRBD2; j_call: TRBJ2-3; v_call: TRBV14; clone_size: -; cdr3_aa: CASSLSRTSASTDTQYF; cdr3_nt: TGTGCCAGCAGCCTTTCTCGGACTAGCGCAAGCACAGATACGCAGTATTTT
d_call: TRBD2; j_call: TRBJ2-2; v_call: TRBV7-9; clone_size: -; cdr3_aa: CASSLGIAGGNTGELFF; cdr3_nt: TGTGCCAGCAGCTTAGGAATAGCGGGAGGTAACACCGGGGAGCTGTTTTTT
d_call: -; j_call: TRBJ2-2; v_call: TRBV4-1; clone_size: -; cdr3_aa: CASSHPTEPRGASGELFF; cdr3_nt: TGCGCCAGCAGCCACCCGACAGAGCCCCGCGGAGCGTCCGGGGAGCTGTTTTTT
d_call: -; j_call: TRBJ2-5; v_call: TRBV7-9; clone_size: -; cdr3_aa: CASSSPPEETQYF; cdr3_nt: TGTGCCAGCAGCTCGCCCCCCGAAGAGACCCAGTACTTC
d_call: -; j_call: TRBJ2-5; v_call: TRBV2; clone_size: -; cdr3_aa: CASREAQETQYF; cdr3_nt: TGTGCCAGCAGAGAAGCGCAAGAGACCCAGTACTTC
d_call: -; j_call: TRBJ2-2; v_call: TRBV11-2; clone_size: -; cdr3_aa: CASSLGVMNTGELFF; cdr3_nt: TGTGCCAGCAGCTTGGGGGTGATGAACACCGGGGAGCTGTTTTTT
d_call: -; j_call: TRBJ1-1; v_call: TRBV7-2; clone_size: -; cdr3_aa: CASSWGLSSLAEAFF; cdr3_nt: TGTGCCAGCAGCTGGGGTCTGAGCAGCTTAGCTGAAGCTTTCTTT
d_call: TRBD1; j_call: TRBJ1-1; v_call: TRBV19; clone_size: -; cdr3_aa: CASSSGGTEAFF; cdr3_nt: TGTGCCAGTAGTTCAGGGGGCACTGAAGCTTTCTTT
d_call: -; j_call: TRBJ1-2; v_call: TRBV6-6; clone_size: -; cdr3_aa: CASRPQGLIYGYTF; cdr3_nt: TGTGCCAGCAGGCCTCAGGGACTCATCTATGGCTACACCTTC
d_call: -; j_call: TRBJ2-7; v_call: TRBV30; clone_size: -; cdr3_aa: CAWGSRLIDSRGYEQYF; cdr3_nt: TGTGCCTGGGGATCGCGACTCATCGACAGCAGGGGTTACGAGCAGTACTTC
d_call: TRBD1; j_call: TRBJ1-2; v_call: TRBV7-9; clone_size: -; cdr3_aa: CASSAGGQGARYGYTF; cdr3_nt: TGTGCCAGCAGCGCAGGGGGACAGGGGGCGCGATATGGCTACACCTTC
d_call: -; j_call: TRBJ1-1; v_call: TRBV27; clone_size: once; cdr3_aa: CASSWVGAGNTEAFF; cdr3_nt: TGTGCCAGCTCGTGGGTGGGGGCTGGGAACACTGAAGCTTTCTTT
d_call: TRBD1; j_call: TRBJ1-5; v_call: TRBV19; clone_size: -; cdr3_aa: CASSPTGGNQPQHF; cdr3_nt: TGTGCCAGTAGCCCGACAGGGGGCAATCAGCCCCAGCATTTT
d_call: -; j_call: TRBJ2-7; v_call: TRBV14; clone_size: -; cdr3_aa: CASSQAFYEQYF; cdr3_nt: TGTGCCAGCAGCCAAGCCTTCTACGAGCAGTACTTC
d_call: -; j_call: TRBJ1-2; v_call: TRBV19; clone_size: -; cdr3_aa: CASSIYQPAHGYTF; cdr3_nt: TGTGCCAGTAGTATCTATCAGCCGGCACATGGCTACACCTTC
d_call: -; j_call: TRBJ1-1; v_call: TRBV6-5; clone_size: -; cdr3_aa: CASTPIGGLNTEAFF; cdr3_nt: TGTGCCAGCACTCCGATCGGAGGACTGAACACTGAAGCTTTCTTT
d_call: -; j_call: TRBJ2-2; v_call: TRBV6-4; clone_size: -; cdr3_aa: CAVQDPAGELFF; cdr3_nt: TGTGCCGTCCAAGACCCGGCCGGGGAGCTGTTTTTT
d_call: TRBD2; j_call: TRBJ2-5; v_call: TRBV7-8; clone_size: -; cdr3_aa: CASSLFPIAGDRTQYF; cdr3_nt: TGTGCCAGCAGCTTATTTCCTATAGCGGGGGACAGGACCCAGTACTTC
d_call: -; j_call: TRBJ2-5; v_call: TRBV5-4; clone_size: -; cdr3_aa: CASSLMEAETQYF; cdr3_nt: TGTGCCAGCAGCTTAATGGAGGCGGAGACCCAGTACTTC
d_call: -; j_call: TRBJ2-3; v_call: TRBV5-4; clone_size: -; cdr3_aa: CASSQDQGSGTDTQYF; cdr3_nt: TGTGCCAGCAGCCAAGATCAAGGTAGCGGCACAGATACGCAGTATTTT